The entry below gives a single T cell receptor beta chain sequence along with its context. Trimming left V 5 bases short and J 2 bases short, with 13 bases between. The CDR3 has 15 amino acids. Germline V lookup: CDR1 SEHNR, CDR2 FQNEAQ (reference sequence). This sample was taken from a study of regulatory T cells in long-lasting Graves disease. Arm-PCR of CDR3 regions with iRepertoire HTBI primers generated TCR beta libraries. TCRdb called the multiplex PCR reads again in MiXCR, with one record for every CDR3 protein. The table shows about 560,000 distinct CDR3 sequences, with about 15% occurring only once. The time point denotes: newly diagnosed GD, antithyroid drugs for less than 3 months. Preparation of the TCR library used RNA extracted from PBMCs. The same sample was also used in a study of T cells in Graves' hyperthyroidism and ophthalmopathy.

Sequenced material: peripheral blood mononuclear cells (PBMCs), taken at new diagnosis, from a patient treated with antithyroid drugs. V and J are TRBV7-9 and TRBJ1-5; tentatively, D is TRBD1 (5 bases). This clonotype was obtained from a man younger than 30 with Graves disease. CDR3 DNA sequence: TGTGCCAGCAGCACCGGACATTTGGGCAATCAGCCCCAGCATTTT. This gives the protein CASSTGHLGNQPQHF.